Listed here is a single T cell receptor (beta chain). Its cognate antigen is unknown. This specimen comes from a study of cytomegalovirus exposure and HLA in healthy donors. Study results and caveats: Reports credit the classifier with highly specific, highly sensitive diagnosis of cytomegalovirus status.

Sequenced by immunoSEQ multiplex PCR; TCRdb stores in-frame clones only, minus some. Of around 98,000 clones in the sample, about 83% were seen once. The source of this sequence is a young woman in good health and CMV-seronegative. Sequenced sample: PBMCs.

In DNA form, the CDR3 reads TGTGCCAGCGGGAGGGACAGGGGGCTAGTGGAGACCCAGTACTTC. It specifies CASGRDRGLVETQYF. The chain recombines TRBV6-5 with TRBJ2-5; 12 bases map to TRBD1. CDR1 is MNHEY and CDR2 is SVGAGI in the germline V gene. With 8 bases clipped from V and 5 bases from J, the junction kept 9 bases outside the gene matches. The CDR3 is 15 residues long.